This entry lists 12 T cell receptor beta chains sequenced from one sample in a study of Tregs in tolerant kidney transplant recipients. Recipients received nonmyeloablative bone marrow transplants from related graft donors, with transient mixed chimerism. Assay used: immunoSEQ multiplex PCR; TCRdb lists only in-frame clones, some missing. The sample contains 84,000 or so clones, 80% to 95% of which appear only once. The sequencing here drew on CD4+ T cells from blood (PBMCs), taken 12 months after the transplant. The receptors derive from a human patient who received a combined kidney and bone marrow transplant. Some T cells may be provided by the graft donor.

The chain has TRBV30 and TRBJ2-2; 8 nucleotides agree with TRBD2. The J segment lost 5 bases and the V segment lost 2 bases, leaving 7 bases of the junction unmatched. This CDR3 has 15 amino acids. Germline V lookup: CDR1 GTSNPN, CDR2 SVGIG (reference sequence). The CDR3 protein is CAWSRSGGSTGELFF. The CDR3 DNA is TGTGCCTGGAGTAGGAGCGGGGGTAGTACCGGGGAGCTGTTTTTT.

This chain joins TRBV7-2 and TRBJ2-7; D gene ambiguous. This CDR3 region has 13 residues. The V gene lost 0 bases and the J gene lost 3 bases, with 6 bases spanning the gap. Germline loops: CDR1 SGHTA, CDR2 FQGNSA. The CDR3 DNA sequence: TGTGCCAGCAGCTTAGCATCTATCTACGAGCAGTACTTC. It specifies CASSLASIYEQYF.

This chain connects TRBV4-3 to TRBJ2-5; TRBD2 aligns across 10 bases. J was trimmed by 7 bases and V by 1 base; bases with no gene match: 18. From germline, CDR1 is LGHNA and CDR2 YSLEER. This CDR3 comprises 19 residues. CDR3 nucleotides: TGCGCCAGCAGCCAAGGGCCCTTAGCGGGGGGTGGAGACCTGGGGACCCAGTACTTC. Translating gives CASSQGPLAGGGDLGTQYF.

The V call is TRBV29-1, the J call TRBJ2-7, with 11 positions matching TRBD1. The length of the CDR3 is 13 residues. Germline V CDR1 and CDR2: SQVTM, ANQGSEA. After removal of 3 bases from V and 3 bases from J, the junction contained 1 base not matched to a gene. CDR3 region: CSVEGQGGYEQYF. CDR3 bases: TGCAGCGTTGAGGGACAGGGGGGCTACGAGCAGTACTTC.

For this clone: Other DNA sequences within the sample encode an identical CDR3. The chain has TRBV4-2 and TRBJ2-7; the D gene is possibly TRBD1 (5 bases). V lost 1 base and J 5 bases, leaving 12 bases between the germline ends. CDR1 is LGHNA and CDR2 is YNFKEQ in the germline V gene. There are 14 residues in the CDR3. The CDR3 region is CASSQGDRDHEQYF. The CDR3 nucleotides read TGTGCCAGCAGCCAAGGTGACAGAGACCACGAGCAGTACTTC.

The rearrangement joins TRBV30 to TRBJ1-2; 12 bases agree with TRBD1. Germline lookup yields CDR1 GTSNPN and CDR2 SVGIG (reference sequence). The CDR3 runs 15 residues. V lost 1 base and J lost 3; bases outside the gene matches: 3. The CDR3 nucleotides are TGTGCCTGGAGTGGAGGGACAGGGGGCGACTATGGCTACACCTTC. Protein: CAWSGGTGGDYGYTF.

The gene calls are TRBV7-2 and TRBJ2-5; the D gene is possibly TRBD2 (6 bases). The CDR3 length is 14 residues. Germline assignment: CDR1 SGHTA and CDR2 FQGNSA. V dropped 4 bases and J dropped 5 bases, with 14 bases sitting between them. The CDR3 region has the DNA TGTGCCAGCAGCTATTTGCGGGGCGAGGAGACCCAGTACTTC. This codes for CASSYLRGEETQYF.

The chain links TRBV7-8 to TRBJ2-7; D gene ambiguous. This CDR3 has 16 amino acids. Germline V CDR1 and CDR2: SGHVS, FQNEAQ. Between the trimmed V and J ends, which lost 2 bases and 2 bases, there was a span of 16 bases. CDR3: CASSLNFRAVPYEQYF. CDR3 coding DNA: TGTGCCAGCAGCTTAAATTTTAGAGCCGTTCCCTACGAGCAGTACTTC.

J is TRBJ2-3 and V is TRBV5-1; D unresolved. V dropped 4 bases and J dropped 8 bases, with 11 bases sitting between them. Germline V lookup: CDR1 SGHRS, CDR2 YFSETQ. The CDR3 spans 12 residues. CDR3 in amino acids: CASSEVTGTQYF. CDR3 sequence (DNA): TGCGCCAGCAGCGAGGTTACCGGTACGCAGTATTTT.

The chain uses TRBV14 and TRBJ2-2; possible D gene TRBD2, 5 bases. CDR3 length equals 16 residues. Trimming took off 1 base at V and 4 bases at J, with 13 bases between the two ends. The germline gives CDR1 SGHDN, CDR2 FVKESK. The CDR3 DNA sequence: TGTGCCAGCAGCCAAGTGCACGGGAAGGGCACCGGGGAGCTGTTTTTT. Protein product: CASSQVHGKGTGELFF. The entire variable domain, with the rest obtained from reference TRBV14 and TRBJ2-2, is as follows: EAGVTQFPSHSVIEKGQTVTLRCDPISGHDNLYWYRRVMGKEIKFLLHFVKESKQDESGMPNNRFLAERTGGTYSTLKVQPAELEDSGVYFCASSQVHGKGTGELFFGEGSRLTVL.

This clone was seen once. The chain combines TRBV7-9 with TRBJ2-1; a possible D gene is TRBD2 (5 bases). V was pared by 1 base and J by 4 bases, with 17 bases between. Germline V gene data show CDR1 as SEHNR and CDR2 as FQNEAQ (reference sequence). There are 17 residues in the CDR3. The CDR3 here is CASSLDGRGWTYNEQFF. DNA of the CDR3: TGTGCCAGCAGCTTAGATGGTAGAGGGTGGACTTACAATGAGCAGTTCTTC.

The chain has TRBV9 and TRBJ2-1; D is perhaps TRBD2 (5 bases). Trimming left V 0 bases short and J 4 bases short, with 14 bases between. Germline CDR1 SGDLS, CDR2 YYNGEE. The CDR3 runs 16 residues. CDR3 residues: CASSVGGGGIYNEQFF. The CDR3 DNA reads TGTGCCAGCAGCGTAGGCGGCGGAGGAATTTACAATGAGCAGTTCTTC.